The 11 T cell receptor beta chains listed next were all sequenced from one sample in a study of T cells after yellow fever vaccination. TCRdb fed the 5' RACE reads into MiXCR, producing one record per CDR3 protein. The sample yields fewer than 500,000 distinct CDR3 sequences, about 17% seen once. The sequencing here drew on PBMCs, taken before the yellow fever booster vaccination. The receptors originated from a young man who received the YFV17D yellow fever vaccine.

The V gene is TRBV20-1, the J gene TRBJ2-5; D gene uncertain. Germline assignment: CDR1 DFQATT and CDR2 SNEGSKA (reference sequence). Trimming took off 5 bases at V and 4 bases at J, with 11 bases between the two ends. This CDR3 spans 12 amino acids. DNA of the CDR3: TGCAGTGCTCCGCAGCAAGGAGAGACCCAGTACTTC. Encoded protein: CSAPQQGETQYF.

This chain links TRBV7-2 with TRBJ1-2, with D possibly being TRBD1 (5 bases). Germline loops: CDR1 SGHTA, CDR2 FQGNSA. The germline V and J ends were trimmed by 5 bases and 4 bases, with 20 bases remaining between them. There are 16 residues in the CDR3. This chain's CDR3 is CASSKGSGGEGYGYTF. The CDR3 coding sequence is TGTGCCAGCAGCAAAGGATCTGGGGGTGAGGGCTATGGCTACACCTTC.

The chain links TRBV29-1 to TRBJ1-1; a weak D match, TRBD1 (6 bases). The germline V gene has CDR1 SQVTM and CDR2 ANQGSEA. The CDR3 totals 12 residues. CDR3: CSTLGAHTEAFF. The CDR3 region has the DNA TGCAGTACCTTGGGGGCACACACTGAAGCTTTCTTT.

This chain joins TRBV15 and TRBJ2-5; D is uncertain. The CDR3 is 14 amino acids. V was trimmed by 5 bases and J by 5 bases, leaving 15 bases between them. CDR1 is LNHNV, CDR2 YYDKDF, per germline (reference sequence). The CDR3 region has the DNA TGTGCCACCAGCCTTGTCGGTCCCCCCGAGACCCAGTACTTC. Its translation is CATSLVGPPETQYF.

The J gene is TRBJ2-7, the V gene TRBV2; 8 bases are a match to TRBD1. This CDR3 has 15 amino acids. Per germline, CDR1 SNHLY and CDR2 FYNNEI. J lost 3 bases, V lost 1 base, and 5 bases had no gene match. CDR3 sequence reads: CASSEGQGAYYEQYF. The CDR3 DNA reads TGTGCCAGCAGTGAAGGGCAGGGGGCATACTACGAGCAGTACTTC.

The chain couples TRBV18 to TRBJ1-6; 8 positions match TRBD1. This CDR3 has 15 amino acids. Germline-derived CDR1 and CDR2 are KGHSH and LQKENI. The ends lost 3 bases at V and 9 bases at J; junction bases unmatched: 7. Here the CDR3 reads CASSPRDRRSSPLHF. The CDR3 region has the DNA TGTGCCAGCTCACCCCGGGACAGGCGTTCTTCACCCCTCCACTTT.

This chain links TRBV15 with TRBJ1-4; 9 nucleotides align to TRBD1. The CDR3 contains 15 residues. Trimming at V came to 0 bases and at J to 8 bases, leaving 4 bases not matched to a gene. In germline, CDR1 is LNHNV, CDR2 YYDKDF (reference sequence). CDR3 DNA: TGTGCCACCAGCAGAGAGGGACAGGGAGGGGAAAAACTGTTTTTT. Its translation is CATSREGQGGEKLFF. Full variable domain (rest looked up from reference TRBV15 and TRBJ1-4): DAMVIQNPRYQVTQFGKPVTLSCSQTLNHNVMYWYQQKSSQAPKLLFHYYDKDFNNEADTPDNFQSRRPNTSFCFLDIRSPGLGDTAMYLCATSREGQGGEKLFFGSGTQLSVL.

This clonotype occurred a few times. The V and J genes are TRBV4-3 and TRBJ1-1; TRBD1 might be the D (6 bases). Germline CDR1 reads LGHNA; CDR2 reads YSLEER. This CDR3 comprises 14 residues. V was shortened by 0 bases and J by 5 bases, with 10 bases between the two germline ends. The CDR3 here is CASSQDQGGTEAFF. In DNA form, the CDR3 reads TGCGCCAGCAGCCAAGATCAAGGGGGTACTGAAGCTTTCTTT.

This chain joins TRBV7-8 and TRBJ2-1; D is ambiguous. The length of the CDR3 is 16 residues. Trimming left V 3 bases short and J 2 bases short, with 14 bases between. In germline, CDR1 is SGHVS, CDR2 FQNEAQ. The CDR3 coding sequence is TGTGCCAGCAGCTTCAGAAGGTTCAGCGCCTACAATGAGCAGTTCTTC. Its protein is CASSFRRFSAYNEQFF. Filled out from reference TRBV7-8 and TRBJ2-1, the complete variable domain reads GAGVSQSPRYKVAKRGQDVALRCDPISGHVSLFWYQQALGQGPEFLTYFQNEAQLDKSGLPSDRFFAERPEGSVSTLKIQRTQQEDSAVYLCASSFRRFSAYNEQFFGPGTRLTVL.

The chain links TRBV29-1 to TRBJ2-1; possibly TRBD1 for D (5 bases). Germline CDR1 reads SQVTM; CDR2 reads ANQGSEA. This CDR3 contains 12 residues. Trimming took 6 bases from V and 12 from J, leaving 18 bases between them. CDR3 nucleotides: TGCAGCGTCTTCAGGGCCTCCTCGGGGCAGTTCTTC. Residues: CSVFRASSGQFF.

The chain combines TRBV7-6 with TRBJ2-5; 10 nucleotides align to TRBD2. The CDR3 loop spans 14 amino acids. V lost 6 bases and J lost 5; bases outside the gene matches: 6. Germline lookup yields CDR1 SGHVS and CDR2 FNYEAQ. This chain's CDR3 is CASRLAGEVETQYF. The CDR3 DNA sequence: TGTGCCAGCAGGCTAGCGGGGGAGGTGGAGACCCAGTACTTC.